This T cell receptor beta chain was captured in a study of cytomegalovirus exposure and HLA in healthy donors. Study-level findings and limits: The study reported that TCR beta sequences accurately predicted HLA-A and HLA-B alleles in most subjects. A previous analysis found most TCR beta V segments productive roughly 87% or roughly 30% of the time.

Comment on this clone: Its antigen is currently unknown.

Trimming removed 2 bases at V and 8 bases at J, with 16 bases between. CDR3 size: 15 residues. The germline V gene has CDR1 SNHLY and CDR2 FYNNEI. The PCR ran on 60 Vbeta and 13 Jbeta primers. Repertoires were generated with immunoSEQ multiplex PCR, while TCRdb's copy carries only in-frame clones and drops some. The profile shows roughly 200,000 clones, about nine tenths of them singletons. The source of this sequence is a boy between 2 and 10 years old in good health and CMV-seronegative. The sequencing sample was made of PBMCs. The V call is TRBV2, the J call TRBJ2-1; weak D call: TRBD1 (5 bases). The CDR3 nucleotides are TGTGCCAGCAGTGAATGGGCAGGGATGAGCGATGAGCAGTTCTTC. Its protein product is CASSEWAGMSDEQFF.